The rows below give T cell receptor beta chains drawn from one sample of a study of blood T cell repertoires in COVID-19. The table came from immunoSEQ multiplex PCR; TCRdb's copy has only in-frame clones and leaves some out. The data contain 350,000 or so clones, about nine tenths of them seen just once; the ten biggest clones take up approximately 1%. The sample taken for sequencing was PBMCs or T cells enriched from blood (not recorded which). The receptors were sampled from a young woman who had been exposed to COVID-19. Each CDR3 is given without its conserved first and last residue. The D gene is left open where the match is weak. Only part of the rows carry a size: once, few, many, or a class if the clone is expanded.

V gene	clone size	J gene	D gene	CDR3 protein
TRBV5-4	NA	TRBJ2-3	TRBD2	ASSLVLAVSTDTQY
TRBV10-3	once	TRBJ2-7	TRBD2	AISATSGAYEQY
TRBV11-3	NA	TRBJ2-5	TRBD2	ASRREELAGSQY
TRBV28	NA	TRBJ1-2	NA	ASRDLNYGYT
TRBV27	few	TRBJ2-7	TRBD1	ASQGTGTVIPSTPEQY
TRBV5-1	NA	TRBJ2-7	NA	ASATGGSPYYEQY
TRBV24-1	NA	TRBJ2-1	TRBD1	ATSDTGTGSYNEQF
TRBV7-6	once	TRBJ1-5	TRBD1	ASSLGQGADQPQH
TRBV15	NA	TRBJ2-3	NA	ATRGLLGTDTQY
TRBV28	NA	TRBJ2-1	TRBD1	ASSFPLIQGARSNEQF
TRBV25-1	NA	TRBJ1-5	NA	ASSDEAHQPQH
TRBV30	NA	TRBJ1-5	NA	AWSVGRFDHSNQPQH
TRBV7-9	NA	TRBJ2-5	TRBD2	ASSPRLAGGPVETQY
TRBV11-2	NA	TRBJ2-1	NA	ASSPQVGGEQF
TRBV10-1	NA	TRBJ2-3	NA	ASRDSSSTDTQY
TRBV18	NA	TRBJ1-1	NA	ASSPPQGIMAEAF
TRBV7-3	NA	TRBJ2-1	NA	ASSSAFGGISYNEQF
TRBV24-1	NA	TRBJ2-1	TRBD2	ATSDLGLAGDEQF
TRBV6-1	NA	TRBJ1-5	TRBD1	ASSDGQAYNQPQH
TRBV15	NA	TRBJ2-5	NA	ATSRDPGRQETQY
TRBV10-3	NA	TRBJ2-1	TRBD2	AISERQTGTSADNEQF
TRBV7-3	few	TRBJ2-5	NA	ASSLQGGKQETQY
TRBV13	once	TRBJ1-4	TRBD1	ASSLGGTGGKKLF
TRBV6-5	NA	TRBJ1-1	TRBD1	ASSYGTGAADTEAF
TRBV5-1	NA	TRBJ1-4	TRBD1	ASSQTGGAGEKLF
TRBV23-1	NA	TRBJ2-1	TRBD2	ASSQSDGLGNYYNEQF
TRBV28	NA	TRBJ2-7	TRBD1	ASSPGQSYEQY
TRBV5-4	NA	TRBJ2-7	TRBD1	ASSLATGALISYEQY
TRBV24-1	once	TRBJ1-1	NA	ATSSGGPTLGEAF
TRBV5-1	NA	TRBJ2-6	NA	ASSLAPGAGANVLT
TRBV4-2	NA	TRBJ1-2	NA	ASSQVGPRGGDGYT
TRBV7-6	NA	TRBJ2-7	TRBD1	ASSPAFQRSRGLGPY
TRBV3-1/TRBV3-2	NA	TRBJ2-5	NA	ASRTGKRAQY
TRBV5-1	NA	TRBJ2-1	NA	ASSIEHEQF
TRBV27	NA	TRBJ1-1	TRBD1	ASSLRPRTGEAF
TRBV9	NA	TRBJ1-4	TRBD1	ASSVSTAGTGEEKLF
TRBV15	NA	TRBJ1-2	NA	ATSRDNLFYGYT
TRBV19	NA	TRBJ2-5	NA	ASSMGAEETQY
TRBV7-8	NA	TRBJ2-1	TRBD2	ASSWIAGGRYNEQF
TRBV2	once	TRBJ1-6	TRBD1	AQPGQGQQSPLH
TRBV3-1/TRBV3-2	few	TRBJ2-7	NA	ASSPVPIGDEQY
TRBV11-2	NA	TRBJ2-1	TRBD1	ASSSPWGTVSYNEQF
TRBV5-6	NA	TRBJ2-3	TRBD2	ASSLVGGRMVADTQY
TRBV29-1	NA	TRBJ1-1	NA	SVERQMNTEAF
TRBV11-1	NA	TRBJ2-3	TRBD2	ASSLAGTSGTGTQY
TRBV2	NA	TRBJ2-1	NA	AILGGASSYNEQF